The present T cell receptor beta chain was sequenced within a study of blood T cell repertoires in COVID-19. Study-level information: COVID-19 samples collected from the United States, Italy and Spain covered acute and convalescent phases. The analysed material was cDNA or gDNA that came from T cells, B-cell-depleted T cells, or PBMCs.

This CDR3 contains 15 residues. Germline values: CDR1 MGHRA, CDR2 YSYEKL. The V end lost 4 bases, the J end lost 7 bases, and 17 bases lay between the germline ends. Original processing notes: Cell counts per sample came from amplifying reference gene primers. Here immunoSEQ multiplex PCR was the method, and the copy in TCRdb shows in-frame clones only, minus some. For V, J and clone size, that table is used; D and trimming come from the DNA. Of tens of thousands of clones in the sample, over 70% were seen once. The source material was peripheral blood. The source of this sequence is a man between 50 and 59 years old with active COVID-19. This chain uses TRBV4-1 with TRBJ2-1, with D possibly TRBD2 on 5 matching bases. The CDR3 nucleotides are TGCGCCAGCAGCCCCGCCGCGGGCCCTGGGAATGAGCAGTTCTTC. Amino acids: CASSPAAGPGNEQFF.